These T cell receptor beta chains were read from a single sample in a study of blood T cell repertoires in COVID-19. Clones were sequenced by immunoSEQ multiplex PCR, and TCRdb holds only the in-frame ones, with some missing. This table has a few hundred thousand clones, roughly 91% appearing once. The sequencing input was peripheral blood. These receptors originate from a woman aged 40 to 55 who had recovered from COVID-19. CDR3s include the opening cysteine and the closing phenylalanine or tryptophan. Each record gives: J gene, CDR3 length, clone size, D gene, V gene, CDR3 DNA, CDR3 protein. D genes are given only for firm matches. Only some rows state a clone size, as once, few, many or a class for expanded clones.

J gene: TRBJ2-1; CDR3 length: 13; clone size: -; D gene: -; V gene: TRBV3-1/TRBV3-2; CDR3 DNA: TGTGCCAGCAGCCAAGATGGAGGGACTCGGCAGTTCTTC; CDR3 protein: CASSQDGGTRQFF
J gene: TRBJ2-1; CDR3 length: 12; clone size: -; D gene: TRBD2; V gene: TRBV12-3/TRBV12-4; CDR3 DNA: TGTGCCAGCAGGCCCGGGGGGGCCAGGCAGTTCTTC; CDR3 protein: CASRPGGARQFF
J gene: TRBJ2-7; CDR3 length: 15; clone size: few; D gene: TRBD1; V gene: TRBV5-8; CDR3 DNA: TGTGCCAGCAGCTTGGCGGGGACAGGGGTGGCCGAGCAGTACTTC; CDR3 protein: CASSLAGTGVAEQYF
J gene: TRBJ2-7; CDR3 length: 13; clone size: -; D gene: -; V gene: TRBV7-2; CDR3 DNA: TGTGCCAGCAGCCCCGGGTCCCCGGGAGAGCAGTACTTC; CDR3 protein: CASSPGSPGEQYF
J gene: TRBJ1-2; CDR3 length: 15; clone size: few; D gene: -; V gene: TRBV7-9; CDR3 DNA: TGTGCCAGCAGTTTAGGAAAAGGCAGGGTTTATGGCTACACCTTC; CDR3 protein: CASSLGKGRVYGYTF
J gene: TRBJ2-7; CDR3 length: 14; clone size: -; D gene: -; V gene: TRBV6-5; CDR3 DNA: TGTGCCAGCAGTTACTCGAGGACTTTCTACGAGCAGTACTTC; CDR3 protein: CASSYSRTFYEQYF
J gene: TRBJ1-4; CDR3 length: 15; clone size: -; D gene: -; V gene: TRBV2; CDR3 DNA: TGTGCCAGCAATGGTTTGGCTGCAACTAATGAAAAACTGTTTTTT; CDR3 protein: CASNGLAATNEKLFF
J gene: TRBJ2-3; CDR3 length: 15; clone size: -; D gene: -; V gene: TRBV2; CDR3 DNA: TGTGCCAGCACCCTCCTAGGCGTAACCGCAGATACGCAGTATTTT; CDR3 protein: CASTLLGVTADTQYF
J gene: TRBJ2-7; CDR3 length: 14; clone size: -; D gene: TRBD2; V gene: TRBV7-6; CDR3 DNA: TGTGCCAGCAGCCCAGGGAGGGCCGCCTACGAGCAGTACTTC; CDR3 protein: CASSPGRAAYEQYF
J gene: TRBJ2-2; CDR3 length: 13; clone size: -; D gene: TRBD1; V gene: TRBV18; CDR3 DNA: TGTGCCAGCTCACCAGGGACAGTCGGGGAGCTGTTTTTT; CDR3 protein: CASSPGTVGELFF
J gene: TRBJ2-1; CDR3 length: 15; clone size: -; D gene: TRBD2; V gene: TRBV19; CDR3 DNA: TGTGCCAGTAGTATCCCTAGCGGGACCGGCAATGAGCAGTTCTTC; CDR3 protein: CASSIPSGTGNEQFF
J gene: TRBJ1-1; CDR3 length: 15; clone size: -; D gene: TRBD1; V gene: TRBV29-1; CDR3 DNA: TGCAGCGTTGAAGGGCTCGTCAGGGGGCATACTGAAGCTTTCTTT; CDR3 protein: CSVEGLVRGHTEAFF
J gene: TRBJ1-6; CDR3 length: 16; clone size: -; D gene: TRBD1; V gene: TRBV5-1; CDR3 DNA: TGCGCCAGCAGCTTGGGGTGGGACAGGGTCGTTTCACCCCTCCACTTT; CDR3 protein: CASSLGWDRVVSPLHF
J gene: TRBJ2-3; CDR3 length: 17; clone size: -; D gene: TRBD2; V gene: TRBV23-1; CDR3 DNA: TGCGCCAGCAGTCACCGCCTGGGAGGGTTGAGCACAGATACGCAGTATTTT; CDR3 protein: CASSHRLGGLSTDTQYF
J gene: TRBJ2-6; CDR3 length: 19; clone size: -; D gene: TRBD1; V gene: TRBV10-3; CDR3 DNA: TGTGCCATCAGTCCCGGAGGGGGGGACAGGGGTGTTGGGGCCAACGTCCTGACTTTC; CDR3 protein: CAISPGGGDRGVGANVLTF
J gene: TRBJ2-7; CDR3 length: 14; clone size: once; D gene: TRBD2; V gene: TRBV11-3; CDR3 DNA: TGTGCCAGCAGCCCCACTAGCGCCTCCTACGAGCAGTACTTC; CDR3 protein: CASSPTSASYEQYF
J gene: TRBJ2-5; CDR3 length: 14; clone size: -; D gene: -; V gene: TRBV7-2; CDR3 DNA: TGTGCCAGCAGCTTATTTGGCAGACAAGAGACCCAGTACTTC; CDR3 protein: CASSLFGRQETQYF
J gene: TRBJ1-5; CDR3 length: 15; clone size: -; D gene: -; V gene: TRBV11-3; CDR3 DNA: TGTGCCAGCAGCTTAGCTGGGGAAAGGGGGCAGCCCCAGCATTTT; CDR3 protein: CASSLAGERGQPQHF
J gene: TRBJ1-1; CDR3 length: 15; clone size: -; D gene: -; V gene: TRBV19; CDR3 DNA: TGTGCCAGTAGTATGAGGGGGAACAGGGCCGATGAAGCTTTCTTT; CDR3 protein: CASSMRGNRADEAFF
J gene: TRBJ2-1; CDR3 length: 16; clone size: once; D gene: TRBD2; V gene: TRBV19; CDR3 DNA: TGTGCCAGTAGTATAGTGGGGACTAGCGGGAGCAATGAGCAGTTCTTC; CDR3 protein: CASSIVGTSGSNEQFF
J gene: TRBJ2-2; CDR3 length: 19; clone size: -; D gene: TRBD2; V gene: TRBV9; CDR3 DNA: TGTGCCAGCAGCGGGTTAGCGGGAGGTTCCTACGCGAACACCGGGGAGCTGTTTTTT; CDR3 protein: CASSGLAGGSYANTGELFF
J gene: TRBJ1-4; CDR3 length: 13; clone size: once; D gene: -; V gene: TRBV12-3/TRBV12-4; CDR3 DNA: TGTGCCAGCAACCTTGACAGTAATGAAAAACTGTTTTTT; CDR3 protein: CASNLDSNEKLFF
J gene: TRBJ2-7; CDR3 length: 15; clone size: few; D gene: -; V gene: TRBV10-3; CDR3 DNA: TGTGCCATCAGTGAGGGGCTAGGCGGGGCGTACGAGCAGTACTTC; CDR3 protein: CAISEGLGGAYEQYF
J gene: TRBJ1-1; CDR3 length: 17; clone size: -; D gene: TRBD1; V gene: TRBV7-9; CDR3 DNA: TGTGCCAGCAGCACACCGGGACAGGGCATGGGGAACACTGAAGCTTTCTTT; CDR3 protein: CASSTPGQGMGNTEAFF
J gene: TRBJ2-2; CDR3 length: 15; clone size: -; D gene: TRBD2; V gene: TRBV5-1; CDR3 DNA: TGCGCCAGCAGCTGGGGCGGGAGGAACACCGGGGAGCTGTTTTTT; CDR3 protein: CASSWGGRNTGELFF
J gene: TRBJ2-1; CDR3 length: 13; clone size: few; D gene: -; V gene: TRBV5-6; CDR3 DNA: TGTGCCAGCAGCTGGGGGACACCCAATGAGCAGTTCTTC; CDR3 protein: CASSWGTPNEQFF
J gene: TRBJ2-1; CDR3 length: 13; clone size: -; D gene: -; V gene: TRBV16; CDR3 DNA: TGTGCCAGCAGACCCGGGATCTACAATGAGCAGTTCTTC; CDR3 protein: CASRPGIYNEQFF
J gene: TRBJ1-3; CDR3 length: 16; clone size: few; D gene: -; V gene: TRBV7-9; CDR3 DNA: TGTGCCAGCAGCCCCCTCGGCAGGGGAGGGGGAAACACCATATATTTT; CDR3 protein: CASSPLGRGGGNTIYF
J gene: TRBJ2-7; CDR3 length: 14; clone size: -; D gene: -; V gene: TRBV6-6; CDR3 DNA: TGTGCCAGCAGCCTCCTCCTCGGCCCGGGCGAGCAGTACTTC; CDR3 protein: CASSLLLGPGEQYF
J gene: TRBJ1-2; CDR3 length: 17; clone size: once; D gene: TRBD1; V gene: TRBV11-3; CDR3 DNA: TGTGCCAGCAGCTTAGACGGCACCCCGGACAGGCCCCATGGCTACACCTTC; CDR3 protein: CASSLDGTPDRPHGYTF
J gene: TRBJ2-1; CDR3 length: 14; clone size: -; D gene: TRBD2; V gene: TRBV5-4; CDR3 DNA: TGTGCCAGCAGCTTTGGGACTAGCTGGAATGAGCAGTTCTTC; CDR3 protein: CASSFGTSWNEQFF
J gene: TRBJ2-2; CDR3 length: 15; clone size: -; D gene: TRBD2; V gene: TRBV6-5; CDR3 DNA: TGTGCCAGCAGTTATACTAGCGGGGGGGCCGGGGAGCTGTTTTTT; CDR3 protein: CASSYTSGGAGELFF
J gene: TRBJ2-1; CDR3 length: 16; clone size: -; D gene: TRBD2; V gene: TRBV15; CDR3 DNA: TGTGCCACCAGCAGAGCCGTGACTAGCGGAAACAATGAGCAGTTCTTC; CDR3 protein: CATSRAVTSGNNEQFF
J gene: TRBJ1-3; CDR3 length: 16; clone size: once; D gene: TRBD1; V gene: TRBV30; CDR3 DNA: TGTGCCTGGCCCCAGGGGACAGGGGCCTCTGGAAACACCATATATTTT; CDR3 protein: CAWPQGTGASGNTIYF
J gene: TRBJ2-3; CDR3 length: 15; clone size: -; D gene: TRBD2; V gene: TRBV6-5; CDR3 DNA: TGTGCCAGCATTGTAAGCGGGAGGAGCACAGATACGCAGTATTTT; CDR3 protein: CASIVSGRSTDTQYF
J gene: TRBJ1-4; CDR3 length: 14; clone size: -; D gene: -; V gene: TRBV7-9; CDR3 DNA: TGTGCCAGCAGCCAGAGGTCAGCCAATGAAAAACTGTTTTTT; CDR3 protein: CASSQRSANEKLFF
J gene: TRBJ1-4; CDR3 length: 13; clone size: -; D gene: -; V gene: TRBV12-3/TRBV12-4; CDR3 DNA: TGTGCCAGCAGCCACGGCGGAAACGAAAAACTGTTTTTT; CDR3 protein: CASSHGGNEKLFF
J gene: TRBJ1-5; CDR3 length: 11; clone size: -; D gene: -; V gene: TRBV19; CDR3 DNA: TGTGCCAGTAGTACCCAGGGGACCCAGCATTTT; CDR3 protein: CASSTQGTQHF
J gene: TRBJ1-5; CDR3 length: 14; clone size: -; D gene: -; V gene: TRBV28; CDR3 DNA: TGTGCCAGCGCCGTGGGGGAGCGGGGTCAGCCCCAGCATTTT; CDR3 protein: CASAVGERGQPQHF
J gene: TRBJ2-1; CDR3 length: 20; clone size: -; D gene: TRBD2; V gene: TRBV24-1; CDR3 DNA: TGTGCCACCAGTGGGCCCGGGACTAGCGGTCGATCGAGCTCCTACAATGAGCAGTTCTTC; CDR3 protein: CATSGPGTSGRSSSYNEQFF
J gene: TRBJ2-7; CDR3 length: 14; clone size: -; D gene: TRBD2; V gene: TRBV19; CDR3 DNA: TGTGCCAGTAGTATGGGACTAGCGGACTACGAGCAGTACTTC; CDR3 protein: CASSMGLADYEQYF
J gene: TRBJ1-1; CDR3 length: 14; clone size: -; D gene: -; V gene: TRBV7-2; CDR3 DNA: TGTGCCAGCAGCTTAGTGGCCCTGAACACTGAAGCTTTCTTT; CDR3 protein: CASSLVALNTEAFF
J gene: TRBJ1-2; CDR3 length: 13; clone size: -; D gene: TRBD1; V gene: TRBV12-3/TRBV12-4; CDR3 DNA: TGTGCCAGCAGCCAGGGACAGCGGGCTGGCTACACCTTC; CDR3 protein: CASSQGQRAGYTF
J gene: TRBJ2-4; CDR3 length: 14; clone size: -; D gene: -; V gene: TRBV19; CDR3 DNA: TGTGCCAGTAGTATACAGGGGGCCAAAAACATTCAGTACTTC; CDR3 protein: CASSIQGAKNIQYF
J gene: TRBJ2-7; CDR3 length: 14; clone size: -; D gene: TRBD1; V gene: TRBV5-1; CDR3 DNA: TGCGCCAGCAGCCCTGGACAGGGGGCCTACGAGCAGTACTTC; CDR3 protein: CASSPGQGAYEQYF
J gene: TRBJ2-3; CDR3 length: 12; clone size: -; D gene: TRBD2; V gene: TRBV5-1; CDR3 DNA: TGCGCCAGCAGCCGTTCGACTAGCCTGCAGTATTTT; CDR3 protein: CASSRSTSLQYF
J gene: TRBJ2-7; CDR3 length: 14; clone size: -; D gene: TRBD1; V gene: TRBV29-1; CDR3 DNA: TGCAGCGTAGCTACCGGGACAGCGAGGGTCGAGCAGTACTTC; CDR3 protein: CSVATGTARVEQYF